This T cell receptor beta chain was captured by sequencing in a study of blood T cells in healthy people across ages (dated by TCRdb to 2015 to 2017). About the full investigation: In model experiments, template switching captured roughly one uniquely barcoded TCR beta cDNA molecule for every two T cells. To track age-related changes in TCR beta repertoire diversity, the study relied on deep sequencing normalized with unique cDNA molecular identifiers. The donors were divided into four age groups: young (average around 17 years), middle-aged (under 40), aged (about 60) and long-lived (approximately 74). For two donors (one aged 18 to 30 and one aged 80 or older), the study analyzed two additional independent replicas of 1 million unique cDNA reads from the same blood draw. What the authors observed across the whole study: Since profiling was done on bulk unsorted PBMCs, naive and antigen-experienced compartments could not be conclusively compared. The percentage of naive T cells measured by flow cytometry correlated strongly with observed TCR beta diversity. As age increased, observed TCR beta diversity per million T cells dropped in a roughly linear way, and a significant reduction was already evident by age 40. Estimates of total diversity based on one million sequenced T cells were regarded as lower bounds and as underestimates. Compared with the aged group, the long-lived group had more naive CD4+ T cells, fewer expanded clones and increased TCR diversity, suggesting age selection. Because the CMV infection status of the donors was unknown, age-related changes in expanded clonotypes may potentially have been confounded.

Libraries were prepared through 5' RACE. The instrument was an Illumina HiSeq 2500. The second PCR ran for roughly 6 to 11 cycles and used a J-beta primer mix along with a sample-barcoded 5' primer. A unique molecular identifier was introduced onto each TCR beta cDNA molecule by a template-switch 5' adaptor carrying 12 random nucleotides. Each sample yielded at least 2.5 million CDR3-containing paired-end reads. The Mint cDNA synthesis kit, primed by a TRBC-specific oligonucleotide, was used to synthesize first-strand cDNA from all RNA. Following uracil-DNA glycosylase treatment, all cDNA underwent a first 18-cycle PCR with the universal primers M1SS and BC2_uni_R. The authors processed their data as follows. Each sample was normalized by randomly selecting 1 million high-quality reads, each carrying a distinct molecular identifier. Instead of being binned into consensus sequences, reads with shared molecular identifiers were discarded. MiTCR, run with a Q25 quality threshold and the strictest error-elimination algorithm, handled CDR3 identification, clonotype clustering and error correction. Lower-bound total TCR beta diversity was estimated with a nonparametric unseen species model using Euler transformation. The raw public data were reprocessed by TCRdb itself: fastp quality trimming at Q25, MiXCR clonotype calling, in-frame beta chains only. Identical CDR3 protein sequences are pooled into one entry, listed with their most common genes and DNA. The V and J calls here are based on TCRdb, not the publication. This sample is represented by over 700,000 distinct CDR3 sequences; 20% to 30% of them were singletons. 9.4% of the sample lies in the top ten.

As concerns this clonotype: Its antigen remains unidentified. Nothing much larger sits one base from this clone, and base qualities are not available.

The 40 or so donors, aged 6 to 90 years, were systemically healthy Caucasian individuals from Russia. Approximately 10 milliliters of peripheral blood were collected from each donor into EDTA-treated Vacutainer tubes. Ficoll-Paque density-gradient centrifugation was used to isolate PBMCs, with at least 6 million obtained per sample. Trizol reagent was used to extract total RNA from PBMCs, with at least 5 micrograms per sample. For every donor, an aliquot of PBMCs went through flow cytometry to measure the percentages of naive CD45RAhigh/CD27high T cells. Deletion took 3 bases off V and 8 bases off J, with a span of 13 bases between the germline ends. CDR1 and CDR2 are read off the germline V gene (reference sequence) as DFQATT and SNEGSKA. The CDR3 contains 12 residues, cysteine and phenylalanine counted. The CDR3 DNA has 36 bases and is translated from base 1. This same sample was also taken into another study, of T cells of mothers and their children. Reported in the second study: Nine systemically healthy Caucasian individuals, comprising three mothers and their six children, were included as donors. cDNA synthesis consumed the entire amount of extracted RNA, loaded at approximately 1.4 ug RNA in each 15 ul reaction. In the second PCR, sample barcodes and 2-4 random nucleotides were introduced via the M1S primer. Over 8 million TCR beta CDR3 reads were obtained for each mother, and around 3 million reads were obtained for each child. TCR recombination output is similarly shaped by thymic selection in related and unrelated pairs, with a minor effect exerted by inherited differences. Normalized repertoire overlap was always found to be slightly, but never significantly, higher in related mother-child pairs than in unrelated mother-child pairs. No persistent microchimeric T cell clones were detected, at a sensitivity of 80 to 100 clones per million clonotypes. Deep NGS was used in the study to compare the TCR beta repertoires of mothers and children and to look for features that separate related mother-child pairs from unrelated individuals. The mean age was roughly 44 +/- 4 years for the mothers and around 10 +/- 4 years for the children. After adapters were ligated using NEBNext reagents, the libraries underwent 100+100 nt paired-end sequencing on an Illumina HiSeq 2000. To avoid cross-contamination, the mother libraries and the child libraries were prepared a month apart and sequenced in separate runs. For each donor, between about 450,000 and 2,300,000 distinct TCR beta clonotypes were identified. Naive TCR beta clonotypes were estimated from low-frequency clonotypes matched to each donor's FACS-determined naive share, without sorting.

The source of this sequence is a boy between 10 and 17 years old in good health. The chain is made from TRBV20-1 and TRBJ1-2; too little of a D gene remains to name it. The specimen sequenced was blood. Here is the DNA: TGCAGTGCTAGGGAAAGAATGAGCGGCTACACCTTC. This codes for CSARERMSGYTF.